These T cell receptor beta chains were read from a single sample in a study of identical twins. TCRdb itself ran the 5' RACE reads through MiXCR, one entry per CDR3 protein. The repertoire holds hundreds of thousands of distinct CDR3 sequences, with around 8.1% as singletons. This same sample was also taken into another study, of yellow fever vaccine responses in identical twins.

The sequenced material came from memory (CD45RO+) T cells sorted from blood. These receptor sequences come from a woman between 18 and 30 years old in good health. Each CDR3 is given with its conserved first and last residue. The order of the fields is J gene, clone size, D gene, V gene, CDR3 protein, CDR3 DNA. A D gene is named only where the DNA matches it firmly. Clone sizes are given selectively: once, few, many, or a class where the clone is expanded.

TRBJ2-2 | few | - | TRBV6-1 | CASRTGTSRAGELFF | TGTGCCAGCAGGACCGGGACAAGTCGTGCCGGGGAGCTGTTTTTT
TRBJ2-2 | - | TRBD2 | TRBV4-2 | CASSQGGASGTGELFF | TGTGCCAGCAGCCAAGGTGGGGCTAGCGGCACCGGGGAGCTGTTTTTT
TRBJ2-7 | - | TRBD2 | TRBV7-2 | CASSPAGRSYEQYF | TGTGCCAGCAGTCCAGCGGGACGGTCCTACGAGCAGTACTTC
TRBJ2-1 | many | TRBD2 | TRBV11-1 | CASSLGGSGSTLYNEQFF | TGTGCCAGCAGCTTAGGGGGGAGCGGGAGTACGCTATACAATGAGCAGTTCTTC
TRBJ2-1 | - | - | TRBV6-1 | CASSERVAARRLIYNEQFF | TGTGCCAGCAGTGAACGCGTTGCGGCGAGACGACTGATATACAATGAGCAGTTCTTC
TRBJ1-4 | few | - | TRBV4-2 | CASSQVRYGRATNEKLFF | TGTGCCAGCAGCCAAGTCCGTTATGGGCGAGCAACTAATGAAAAACTGTTTTTT
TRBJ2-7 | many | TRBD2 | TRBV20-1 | CSARRGKSYEQYF | TGCAGTGCTAGGCGGGGGAAAAGTTACGAGCAGTACTTC
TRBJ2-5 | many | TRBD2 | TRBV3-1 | CASSPSLAEKQETQYF | TGTGCCAGCAGCCCATCACTAGCGGAAAAACAAGAGACCCAGTACTTC
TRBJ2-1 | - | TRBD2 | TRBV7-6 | CASSATSGGPYNEQFF | TGTGCCAGCAGCGCCACTAGCGGGGGGCCGTACAATGAGCAGTTCTTC
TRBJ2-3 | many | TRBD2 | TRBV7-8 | CASSPSPSGRSTDTQYF | TGTGCCAGCAGCCCCTCACCTAGCGGGCGTAGCACAGATACGCAGTATTTT